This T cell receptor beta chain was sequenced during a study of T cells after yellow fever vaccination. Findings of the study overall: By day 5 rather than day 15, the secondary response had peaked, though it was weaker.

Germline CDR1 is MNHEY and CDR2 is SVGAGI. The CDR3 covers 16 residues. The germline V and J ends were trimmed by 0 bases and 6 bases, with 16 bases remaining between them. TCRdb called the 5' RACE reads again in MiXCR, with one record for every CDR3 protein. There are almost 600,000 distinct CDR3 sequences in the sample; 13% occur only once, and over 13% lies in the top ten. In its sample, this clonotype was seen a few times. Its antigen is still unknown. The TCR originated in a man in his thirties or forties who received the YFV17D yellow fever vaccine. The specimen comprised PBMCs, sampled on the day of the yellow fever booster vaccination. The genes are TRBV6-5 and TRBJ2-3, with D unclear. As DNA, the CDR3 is TGTGCCAGCAGTTACTCGTTACTACCGGAACGGGATACGCAGTATTTT. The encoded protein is CASSYSLLPERDTQYF.